This T cell receptor beta chain comes out of a study of glioma-infiltrating T cells. About the research overall: Samples included WHO grade II oligodendrogliomas or astrocytomas and initial-diagnosis grade IV glioblastomas. Findings and caveats of the study: A blood CDR3 motif signature was depleted in highly divergent patients. Above-expected tissue-blood divergence occurred in all gliomas, most in low-grade ones.

The germline CDR1 and CDR2 sequences are DFQATT and SNEGSKA (reference sequence). This CDR3 contains 15 residues. The ends were cut back, 0 bases at V and 2 bases at J, with 13 bases in the middle. TCR alpha and beta CDR3 regions were amplified from RNA using iRepertoire nested multiplex PCR. TCRdb re-analysed the multiplex PCR reads in MiXCR, keeping a single row per CDR3 protein. Of approximately 400,000 distinct CDR3 sequences detected, roughly two fifths appear once; the ten largest clones hold 12%. The table lists this clonotype with a few counts. Its antigen is as yet unknown. The V gene is TRBV20-1, the J gene TRBJ1-1, with TRBD1 as a possible D gene (5 bases). Sequencing was done on a sample of glioma tissue, nonneoplastic brain tissue, or PBMCs (not recorded which). This clonotype was obtained from a human donor with low-grade glioma or glioblastoma, undergoing nonglioma brain surgery, or in good health (not recorded which). CDR3: CSAREPGGVNTEAFF. The CDR3, as DNA: TGCAGTGCTAGAGAGCCGGGAGGGGTAAACACTGAAGCTTTCTTT.